These T cell receptor beta chains were read from a single sample in a study of blood T cell repertoires in COVID-19. Profiling relied on immunoSEQ multiplex PCR, and the TCRdb table lists in-frame clones only, not all of them. Among 93,000 or so clones, about 80% were seen once, and the ten largest hold approximately 13%. Sequenced input: peripheral blood. The source of these receptors is a human donor in a cohort sampled during active or convalescent COVID-19. Each CDR3 is given with its conserved first and last residue. D genes are given only for firm matches. Size tells how often a clone was seen (once, few, many) or the class of an expanded clone, and some rows leave it out.

j_call d_call clone_size v_call cdr3_length cdr3_nt cdr3_aa
TRBJ1-6 TRBD1 . TRBV29-1 13 TGCAGCGCCGGACAGGGCAATAATTCACCCCTCCACTTT CSAGQGNNSPLHF
TRBJ2-3 TRBD2 . TRBV3-1/TRBV3-2 17 TGTGCCAGCAGCCAGCTGCCGGGACTAGCGGTCACAGATACGCAGTATTTT CASSQLPGLAVTDTQYF
TRBJ2-1 TRBD2 . TRBV4-2 15 TGTGCCAGCAGCCAAGGTAGCGGGGGGGCCCTTGAGCAGTTCTTC CASSQGSGGALEQFF
TRBJ2-5 TRBD2 few TRBV5-1 17 TGCGCCAGCAGCTTGGGCTCTAGCGGGGTAGGGTCAGAGACCCAGTACTTC CASSLGSSGVGSETQYF
TRBJ2-1 TRBD2 . TRBV20-1 14 TGCAGTGCTAGTCCTAGCGGGGGGGGCAGGGAGCAGTTCTTC CSASPSGGGREQFF
TRBJ2-1 . . TRBV7-6 13 TGTGCCAGCAGCTTATCCCTAAACAATGAGCAGTTCTTC CASSLSLNNEQFF
TRBJ2-7 TRBD2 once TRBV6-1 17 TGTGCCAGCAGTGAAAGGGGACTAGCGGGGGGGATCGACGAGCAGTACTTC CASSERGLAGGIDEQYF
TRBJ2-2 . . TRBV5-5 15 TGTGCCAGCAGCCTAAATCGACAACTCACCGGGGAGCTGTTTTTT CASSLNRQLTGELFF
TRBJ1-2 . . TRBV30 11 TGTGCCTGGAGTGTACTCGGGTCGGACACCTTC CAWSVLGSDTF
TRBJ1-1 . . TRBV15 14 TGTGCCACCAGCAGAGAGGCGGTGTACACTGAAGCTTTCTTT CATSREAVYTEAFF
TRBJ2-7 TRBD2 . TRBV7-6 15 TGTGCCAGCAGCACTCTAGCGGGGGGGACCTACGAGCAGTACTTC CASSTLAGGTYEQYF
TRBJ2-7 . . TRBV7-9 17 TGTGCCAGCAGCCCAAGGGGGGGGCAGGGCATCTCCTACGAGCAGTACTTC CASSPRGGQGISYEQYF
TRBJ1-1 . few TRBV7-3 13 TGTGCCAGCAGCTTAACAACAGACACTGAAGCTTTCTTT CASSLTTDTEAFF
TRBJ2-3 TRBD1 many TRBV7-9 18 TGTGCCAGCAGGAGTTACAAAGGGGGCGCTTCGAGCACAGATACGCAGTATTTT CASRSYKGGASSTDTQYF
TRBJ2-2 . few TRBV30 14 TGTGCCTGGGCCGCCGGGACTTCCTTCGGGGAGCTGTTTTTT CAWAAGTSFGELFF
TRBJ2-1 . . TRBV19 16 TGTGCCAGTACCCAAAGCGTCTCTTACTCCTACAATGAGCAGTTCTTC CASTQSVSYSYNEQFF
TRBJ1-4 . once TRBV2 15 TGTGCCAGCAGAAAAGGGGGGGGAACTAATGAAAAACTGTTTTTT CASRKGGGTNEKLFF
TRBJ1-2 TRBD1 . TRBV13 13 TGTGCCAGCAGCCCAGACAGGGGGCAGGGCTACACCTTC CASSPDRGQGYTF
TRBJ1-2 . few TRBV21-1 15 TGTGCCAGCAGCAAAGGGGGGGAGGACCTCCACGGCTACACCTTC CASSKGGEDLHGYTF
TRBJ2-7 . . TRBV18 13 TGTGCCAGCTCAGATGGGGACTTCTACGAGCAGTACTTC CASSDGDFYEQYF
TRBJ2-2 TRBD2 . TRBV24-1 16 TGTGCCACCAGTGATCCTGGGAGGGCGAACACCGGGGAGCTGTTTTTT CATSDPGRANTGELFF
TRBJ1-1 TRBD1 . TRBV18 16 TGTGCCAGCTCACTAATCCGGGACAGCGATTACACTGAAGCTTTCTTT CASSLIRDSDYTEAFF
TRBJ2-7 . once TRBV11-2 15 TGTGCCAGCAGCTTAGTTGGGGCCAACTCCGCCGAGCAGTACTTC CASSLVGANSAEQYF
TRBJ2-2 . . TRBV6-4 15 TGTGCCAGCAGATGGGGGGTCGGGGACACCGGGGAGCTGTTTTTT CASRWGVGDTGELFF